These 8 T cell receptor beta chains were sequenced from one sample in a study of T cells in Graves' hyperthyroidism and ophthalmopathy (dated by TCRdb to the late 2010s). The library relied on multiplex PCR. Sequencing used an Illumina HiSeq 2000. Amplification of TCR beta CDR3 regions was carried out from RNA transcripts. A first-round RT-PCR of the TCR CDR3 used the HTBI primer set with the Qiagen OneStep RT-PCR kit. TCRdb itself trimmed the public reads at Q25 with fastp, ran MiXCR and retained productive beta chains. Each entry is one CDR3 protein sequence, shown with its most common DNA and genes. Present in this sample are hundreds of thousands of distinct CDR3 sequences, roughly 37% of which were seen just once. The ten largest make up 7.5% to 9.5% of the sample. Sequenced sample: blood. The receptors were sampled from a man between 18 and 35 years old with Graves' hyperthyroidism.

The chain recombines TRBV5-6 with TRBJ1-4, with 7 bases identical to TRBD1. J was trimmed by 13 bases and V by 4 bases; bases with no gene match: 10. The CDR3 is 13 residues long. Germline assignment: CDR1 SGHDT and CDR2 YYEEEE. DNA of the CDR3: TGTGCCAGCAGCGCGGGACAGAATCCTGGACTGTTTTTT. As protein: CASSAGQNPGLFF. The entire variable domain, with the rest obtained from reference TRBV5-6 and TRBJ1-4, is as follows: DAGVTQSPTHLIKTRGQQVTLRCSPKSGHDTVSWYQQALGQGPQFIFQYYEEEERQRGNFPDRFSGHQFPNYSSELNVNALLLGDSALYLCASSAGQNPGLFFGSGTQLSVL.

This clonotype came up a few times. CDR3 protein: CSARGREYGPTYEQYF. CDR3 DNA sequence: TGCAGTGCTAGAGGCCGGGAATACGGACCTACCTACGAGCAGTACTTC. This sequence joins TRBV20-1 and TRBJ2-7, with D possibly being TRBD2 (5 bases). Trimming took 1 base from V and 2 from J, leaving 18 bases between them. The CDR3 contains 16 residues. Germline-derived CDR1 and CDR2 are DFQATT and SNEGSKA (reference sequence).

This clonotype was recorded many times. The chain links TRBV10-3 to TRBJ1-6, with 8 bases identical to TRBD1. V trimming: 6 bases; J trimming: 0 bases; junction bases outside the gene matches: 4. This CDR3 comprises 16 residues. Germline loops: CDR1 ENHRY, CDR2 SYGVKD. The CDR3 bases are TGTGCCATCAGCGGACAGGGAGGCTCCTATAATTCACCCCTCCACTTT. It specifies CAISGQGGSYNSPLHF.

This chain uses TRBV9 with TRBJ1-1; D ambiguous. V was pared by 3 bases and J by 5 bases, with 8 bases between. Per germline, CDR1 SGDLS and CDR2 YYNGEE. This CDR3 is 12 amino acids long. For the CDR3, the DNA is TGTGCCAGCAGCGCGGTGAGGACTGAAGCTTTCTTT. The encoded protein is CASSAVRTEAFF.

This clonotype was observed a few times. The CDR3 DNA reads TGTGCCAGCAGCTTGGAGACGTTTGGGACAGTGAACACTGAAGCTTTCTTT. Encoded protein: CASSLETFGTVNTEAFF. The V call is TRBV5-4, the J call TRBJ1-1; 7 nucleotides align to TRBD1. The CDR3 runs to 17 residues. V was clipped by 0 bases and J by 0 bases; unmatched bases: 8. Germline lookup yields CDR1 SGHNT and CDR2 YYREEE (reference sequence).

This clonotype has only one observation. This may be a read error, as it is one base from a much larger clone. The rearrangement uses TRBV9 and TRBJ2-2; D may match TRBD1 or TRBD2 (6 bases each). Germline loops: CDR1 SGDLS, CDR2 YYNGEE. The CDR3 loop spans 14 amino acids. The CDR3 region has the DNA TGTGCCAGCAAAGGGGGGCAGCACACCGGGGGGCTGTTTTTT. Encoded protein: CASKGGQHTGGLFF.

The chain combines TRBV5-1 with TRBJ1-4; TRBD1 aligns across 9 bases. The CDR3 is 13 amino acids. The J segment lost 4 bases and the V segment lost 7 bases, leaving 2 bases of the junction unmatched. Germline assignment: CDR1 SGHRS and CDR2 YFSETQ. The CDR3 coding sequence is TGCGCCAGCGGACAGGGGTTTAATGAAAAACTGTTTTTT. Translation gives CASGQGFNEKLFF.

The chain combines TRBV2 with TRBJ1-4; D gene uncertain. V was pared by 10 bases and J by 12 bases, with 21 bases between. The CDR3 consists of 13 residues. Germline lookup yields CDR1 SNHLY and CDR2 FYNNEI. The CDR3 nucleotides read TGTGCCATCGAATGGCGGAGGCCGAATGAACTGTTTTTT. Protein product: CAIEWRRPNELFF.